These 14 T cell receptor beta chains were sequenced from one sample in a study of blood T cell repertoires in COVID-19. TCRdb's table, derived via immunoSEQ multiplex PCR, lists solely in-frame clones and lacks some. The sample consists of under 200,000 clones, around 82% of them appearing once. The source material was peripheral blood. The source is a man between 65 and 79 years old with active or convalescent COVID-19.

J is TRBJ2-1 and V is TRBV5-1, with TRBD1 identical over 8 bases. Unmatched junction bases numbered 9, after V lost 8 bases and J lost 5 bases. CDR1 and CDR2 from the germline V gene are SGHRS and YFSETQ. CDR3 length: 14 amino acids. CDR3: CASSRDRSNNEQFF. DNA of the CDR3: TGCGCCAGTAGTCGGGACAGGTCTAACAATGAGCAGTTCTTC.

The chain recombines TRBV6-5 with TRBJ1-4; D is perhaps TRBD1 (5 bases). V was shortened by 7 bases and J by 8 bases, with 20 bases between the two germline ends. The CDR3 totals 15 residues. In germline, CDR1 is MNHEY, CDR2 SVGAGI. CDR3 loop: CASTKTRGWQEKLFF. For the CDR3, the DNA is TGTGCCAGCACTAAAACGCGGGGGTGGCAGGAAAAACTGTTTTTT.

V gene TRBV7-9 combines with J gene TRBJ2-7; tentatively, D is TRBD1 (5 bases). V lost 0 bases to trimming and J lost 0 bases, with 9 bases between them. Germline CDR1 reads SEHNR; CDR2 reads FQNEAQ (reference sequence). This CDR3 comprises 15 residues. As DNA, the CDR3 is TGTGCCAGCAGCTTAGCAGGACACAGCTCCTACGAGCAGTACTTC. Its translation: CASSLAGHSSYEQYF.

This chain uses TRBV7-2 with TRBJ2-7, with 10 positions matching TRBD2. Germline loops: CDR1 SGHTA, CDR2 FQGNSA. The V and J ends lost 1 base and 2 bases, in that order; junction bases with no gene match: 5. The CDR3 loop spans 16 amino acids. CDR3: CASSLDGLAATYEQYF. In nucleotides, the CDR3 is TGTGCCAGCAGCTTAGACGGACTAGCGGCAACCTACGAGCAGTACTTC.

This clone was counted once. The gene calls are TRBV13 and TRBJ1-6; 7 bases line up with TRBD1. CDR3 length equals 16 residues. CDR1 and CDR2 from the germline V gene are PRHDT and FYEKMQ (reference sequence). The ends lost 5 bases at V and 6 bases at J; junction bases unmatched: 10. The CDR3 nucleotides read TGTGCCAGCAGCCCCCGTGGGACAGCAAGTAATTCACCCCTCCACTTT. Translation gives CASSPRGTASNSPLHF.

The V and J genes are TRBV4-3 and TRBJ2-7; maybe TRBD1 (5 bases). The germline V gene has CDR1 LGHNA and CDR2 YSLEER. Deletions cut 4 bases from V and 1 base from J, with 11 bases between. CDR3 length equals 14 residues. CDR3 DNA sequence: TGCGCCAGCAGCCGGGATAAGGGGTCCTACGAGCAGTACTTC. Translated: CASSRDKGSYEQYF.

The chain carries TRBV3-1 (or the pseudogene TRBV3-2) and TRBJ2-1, with D tentatively TRBD1 (5 bases). Germline lookup yields CDR1 LGHDT and CDR2 YNNKEL (reference sequence). The CDR3 is 18 amino acids. Between the trimmed V and J ends, which lost 4 bases and 2 bases, there was a span of 21 bases. CDR3 loop: CASSPGKGRHMTYNEQFF. The CDR3 nucleotides read TGTGCCAGCAGCCCAGGAAAGGGGCGCCATATGACCTACAATGAGCAGTTCTTC.

The chain uses TRBV7-8 and TRBJ1-1; possibly TRBD1 for D (6 bases). Trimming cost V 2 bases and J 6 bases, with 13 bases left between them. CDR3 length: 14 amino acids. Germline-derived CDR1 and CDR2 are SGHVS and FQNEAQ. CDR3 protein: CASSLTVTGAEAFF. The DNA of the CDR3 is TGTGCCAGCAGCTTAACAGTGACAGGAGCTGAAGCTTTCTTT.

The chain uses TRBV5-1 and TRBJ2-1; possible D gene TRBD2, 6 bases. The CDR3 consists of 14 residues. V was trimmed by 1 base and J by 9 bases, leaving 14 bases between them. The germline V gene has CDR1 SGHRS and CDR2 YFSETQ. The CDR3: CASSLSGVGGEQFF. CDR3 in DNA: TGCGCCAGCAGCTTGTCGGGGGTAGGCGGTGAGCAGTTCTTC.

The chain employs TRBV9 and TRBJ1-2; D not certain. Trimming took off 0 bases at V and 0 bases at J, with 15 bases between the two ends. Germline V gene data show CDR1 as SGDLS and CDR2 as YYNGEE. The CDR3 is 17 residues long. The CDR3 here is CASSVGGILSSNYGYTF. The CDR3 DNA reads as TGTGCCAGCAGCGTAGGCGGAATCCTCTCCTCTAACTATGGCTACACCTTC.

The V and J genes are TRBV5-1 and TRBJ2-5; the match to TRBD1 covers 8 bases. The germline V gene encodes CDR1 SGHRS and CDR2 YFSETQ. The CDR3 is 13 amino acids. Trimming took 4 bases from V and 5 from J; bases not matched to a gene: 4. The CDR3, as DNA: TGCGCCAGCAGCAAAAGACAGGGGGAGACCCAGTACTTC. It codes for CASSKRQGETQYF.

This clone was observed a handful of times. Other nucleotide sequences in the sample specify the same CDR3. The chain employs TRBV5-1 and TRBJ2-7; 10 positions match TRBD1. Per germline, CDR1 SGHRS and CDR2 YFSETQ. The CDR3 totals 14 residues. With V trimmed by 4 bases and J by 4 bases, 5 bases remained unmatched. For the CDR3, the DNA is TGCGCCAGCAGCCTTCGGACAGGGGGATACGAGCAGTACTTC. Translated, it gives CASSLRTGGYEQYF. The full variable domain, with the rest looked up from reference TRBV5-1 and TRBJ2-7, is KAGVTQTPRYLIKTRGQQVTLSCSPISGHRSVSWYQQTPGQGLQFLFEYFSETQRNKGNFPGRFSGRQFSNSRSEMNVSTLELGDSALYLCASSLRTGGYEQYFGPGTRLTVT.

The chain has TRBV10-2 and TRBJ2-1; TRBD2 might be the D (7 bases). CDR1 is WSHSY and CDR2 is SAAADI in the germline V gene. The CDR3 has 15 amino acids. The V gene lost 1 base and the J gene lost 8 bases, with 15 bases spanning the gap. The CDR3 coding sequence is TGCGCCAGCAGTGAGTTCGGGGGGCGGAGGGATGAGCAGTTCTTC. Encoded protein: CASSEFGGRRDEQFF.

The chain is built from TRBV4-3 and TRBJ1-6; 8 bases align to TRBD1. From germline, CDR1 is LGHNA and CDR2 YSLEER. Trimming at V came to 5 bases and at J to 0 bases, leaving 6 bases not matched to a gene. This CDR3 has 17 amino acids. The CDR3 loop reads CASSIWTGSSYNSPLHF. In DNA form, the CDR3 reads TGCGCCAGCAGCATTTGGACAGGGAGCTCCTATAATTCACCCCTCCACTTT.